The present T cell receptor (beta chain) was sequenced within a study of immune evolution from preneoplasia to lung adenocarcinoma. The CDR3 contains 16 residues. V lost 4 bases, J lost 7 bases, and 13 bases stayed unmatched. Per the germline V gene, CDR1 is SGHDT and CDR2 is YYEEEE. General observations from the study: KRAS-mutant nodules had the highest T cell clonality. From normal lung to invasive adenocarcinoma, top clone frequencies appeared to decrease.

Remarks on this clone: Its specificity is not known.

This table comes from immunoSEQ multiplex PCR, and its TCRdb copy is limited to in-frame clones, with some not included. The sample consists of more than 4,000 clones, around 85% of them appearing once. Sample: FFPE minimally invasive lung adenocarcinoma tissue. This TCR was recovered from a person aged 50-75 years with lung adenocarcinoma. This sequence joins TRBV5-6 and TRBJ1-2; TRBD1 aligns across 10 bases. DNA of the CDR3: TGTGCCAGCAGCGAGTGGGACAGGGGATTTTCGGGTGGCTACACCTTC. The encoded protein is CASSEWDRGFSGGYTF.